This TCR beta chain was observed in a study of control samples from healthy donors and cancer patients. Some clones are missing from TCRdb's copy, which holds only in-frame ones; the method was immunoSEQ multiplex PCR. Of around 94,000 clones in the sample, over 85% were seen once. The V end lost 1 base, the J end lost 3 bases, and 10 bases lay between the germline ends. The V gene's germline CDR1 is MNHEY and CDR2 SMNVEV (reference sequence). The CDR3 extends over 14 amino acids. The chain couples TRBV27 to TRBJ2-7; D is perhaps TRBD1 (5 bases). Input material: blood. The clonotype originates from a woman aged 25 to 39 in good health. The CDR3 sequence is CASSLYPGNYEQYF. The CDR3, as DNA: TGTGCCAGCAGTTTATACCCAGGGAACTACGAGCAGTACTTC.